These 19 T cell receptor beta chains share one sample of origin, sequenced in a study of blood T cell repertoires in COVID-19. TCRdb's table, derived via immunoSEQ multiplex PCR, lists solely in-frame clones and lacks some. Of 150,000 to 200,000 clones in the sample, 85% were seen once. Sample: peripheral blood. The receptor set was obtained from a person between 65 and 79 years old with COVID-19, enrolled during active disease.

The chain is built from TRBV18 and TRBJ2-1, with unresolved D. CDR1 and CDR2 from the germline V gene are KGHSH and LQKENI. This CDR3 contains 13 residues. V lost 4 bases to trimming and J lost 9 bases, with 13 bases between them. CDR3: CASSQNAASEQFF. CDR3 DNA sequence: TGTGCCAGCTCACAAAACGCGGCGAGTGAGCAGTTCTTC.

V is TRBV2 and J is TRBJ1-5; TRBD1 might be the D (6 bases). The germline V gene has CDR1 SNHLY and CDR2 FYNNEI. Trimming removed 2 bases at V and 7 bases at J, with 15 bases between. The CDR3 covers 15 residues. The CDR3 sequence is CASSELQGRRQPQHF. DNA of the CDR3: TGTGCCAGCAGTGAATTACAGGGAAGGCGGCAGCCCCAGCATTTT.

This chain connects TRBV29-1 to TRBJ2-6, with a tentative D call TRBD2 (5 bases). The V and J ends lost 7 bases and 2 bases respectively, with 21 bases between them. The germline gives CDR1 SQVTM, CDR2 ANQGSEA. CDR3 length equals 17 residues. This chain's CDR3 is CSAVSQHGLTGANVLTF. The CDR3 nucleotides are TGCAGCGCTGTTAGCCAACATGGACTCACTGGGGCCAACGTCCTGACTTTC.

This clone was picked up a small number of times. The gene calls are TRBV6-6 and TRBJ1-2; 7 bases align to TRBD1. The CDR3 runs to 13 residues. The V segment lost 11 bases and the J segment 0 bases; nucleotides outside the gene matches: 6. Per germline, CDR1 MNHNY and CDR2 SVGAGI (reference sequence). DNA of the CDR3: TGTGCCGCGACCGGGACAGCTAACTATGGCTACACCTTC. Translated, it gives CAATGTANYGYTF.

The rearrangement uses TRBV5-4 and TRBJ2-2; 7 positions match TRBD1. Germline V CDR1 and CDR2: SGHNT, YYREEE (reference sequence). With 0 bases clipped from V and 1 base from J, the junction kept 3 bases outside the gene matches. This CDR3 has 16 residues. Here the CDR3 DNA reads TGTGCCAGCAGCTTGGGGACAGGTCTGAACACCGGGGAGCTGTTTTTT. Its translation is CASSLGTGLNTGELFF.

This chain uses TRBV5-1 with TRBJ1-6, with D unresolved. Germline CDR1 and CDR2: SGHRS and YFSETQ. This CDR3 region has 14 residues. V was cut by 1 base and J by 5 bases, with 7 bases left in between. In nucleotides, the CDR3 is TGCGCCAGCAGCTTGTCCCAGAATAATTCACCCCTCCACTTT. Translation: CASSLSQNNSPLHF. The complete variable domain, with remaining parts taken from reference TRBV5-1 and TRBJ1-6, reads KAGVTQTPRYLIKTRGQQVTLSCSPISGHRSVSWYQQTPGQGLQFLFEYFSETQRNKGNFPGRFSGRQFSNSRSEMNVSTLELGDSALYLCASSLSQNNSPLHFGNGTRLTVT.

CDR3 protein: CASSEEIYSNQPQHF. DNA of the CDR3: TGTGCCAGCAGTGAGGAGATTTATAGCAATCAGCCCCAGCATTTT. This chain links TRBV6-1 with TRBJ1-5; D unclear. V was pared by 3 bases and J by 0 bases, with 9 bases between. This CDR3 spans 15 amino acids. Germline values: CDR1 MNHNS, CDR2 SASEGT.

This clone showed up just once. The DNA of the CDR3 is TGTGCCAGCAGTGAAGGACAGGTCTCTGGAAACACCATATATTTT. Encoded protein: CASSEGQVSGNTIYF. The rearrangement links TRBV6-1 to TRBJ1-3, with a tentative D call TRBD1 (6 bases). The V end was cut by 1 base, the J end by 0 bases, with 7 bases between. Germline CDR1 is MNHNS and CDR2 is SASEGT. The CDR3 spans 15 residues.

J is TRBJ1-4 and V is TRBV10-3; 8 nucleotides agree with TRBD1. Trimming removed 6 bases from V and 7 bases from J; junction bases left unmatched: 4. CDR3 length: 13 amino acids. Germline values: CDR1 ENHRY, CDR2 SYGVKD. CDR3 region: CAIRDREFEKLFF. In DNA, the CDR3 is TGTGCCATCAGGGACAGGGAGTTTGAAAAACTGTTTTTT.

The genes are TRBV30 and TRBJ1-1; D call uncertain. Trimming cost V 1 base and J 0 bases, with 12 bases left between them. Germline CDR1 and CDR2: GTSNPN and SVGIG (reference sequence). The CDR3 has 15 amino acids. CDR3 sequence: CAWSEPQRVNTEAFF. The CDR3 region has the DNA TGTGCCTGGAGTGAACCACAGCGGGTGAACACTGAAGCTTTCTTT.

This clone was picked up a small number of times. The V gene is TRBV5-5, the J gene TRBJ2-1; D gene uncertain. The CDR3 loop spans 11 amino acids. Germline CDR1 is SGHKS and CDR2 is YYEKEE (reference sequence). V lost 2 bases and J lost 9, with 6 bases in between. CDR3: CASSFSVEQFF. CDR3 nucleotides: TGTGCCAGCAGCTTTTCAGTTGAGCAGTTCTTC.

CDR3 in amino acids: CASSIDREEKLFF. CDR3 nucleotides: TGTGCCAGTAGTATAGATCGAGAGGAAAAACTGTTTTTT. The chain combines TRBV19 with TRBJ1-4, with unresolved D. The CDR3 runs to 13 residues. Germline CDR1 LNHDA, CDR2 SQIVND (reference sequence). Trimming cost V 0 bases and J 8 bases, with 7 bases left between them.

The chain recombines TRBV6-2 or TRBV6-3 with TRBJ1-2; 8 bases line up with TRBD1. There are 14 residues in the CDR3. Germline V gene lookup returns CDR1 MNHEY and CDR2 SVGEGT. The ends lost 6 bases at V and 0 bases at J; junction bases unmatched: 3. For the CDR3, the DNA is TGTGCCAGCAGCTCGGGACAGGCTAACTATGGCTACACCTTC. Amino acid sequence: CASSSGQANYGYTF.

V gene TRBV7-3 combines with J gene TRBJ2-2; 11 positions match TRBD1. This CDR3 contains 14 residues. The trim removed 5 bases at V and 7 bases at J, leaving 3 bases unmatched. Germline CDR1 and CDR2: SGHTA and FQGTGA. The CDR3 coding sequence is TGTGCCAGCAGCCCGGGACAGGGGGGCGGGGAGCTGTTTTTT. It specifies CASSPGQGGGELFF.

This chain links TRBV18 with TRBJ2-7, with TRBD1 identical over 7 bases. V dropped 2 bases and J dropped 2; count of bases not matched to a gene: 3. Germline V gene data show CDR1 as KGHSH and CDR2 as LQKENI. The CDR3 runs to 14 residues. The CDR3 DNA sequence: TGTGCCAGCTCACCAGACAGGGACCCCTACGAGCAGTACTTC. Translating it yields CASSPDRDPYEQYF.

The chain couples TRBV5-6 to TRBJ2-7; no definite D call. Trimming removed 2 bases from V and 5 bases from J, with 17 bases in between. Germline V gene data show CDR1 as SGHDT and CDR2 as YYEEEE. The CDR3 consists of 15 residues. Here the CDR3 DNA reads TGTGCCAGCAGCTTCGGGTTCGACGGGTCGGACGAGCAGTACTTC. This translates into CASSFGFDGSDEQYF.

The CDR3 nucleotides are TGCGCCAGCAGCCTACAGACAGGGGGCGGTGAAAAACTGTTTTTT. It is translated as CASSLQTGGGEKLFF. The chain uses TRBV4-3 and TRBJ1-4; 10 bases fit TRBD1. The CDR3 is made up of 15 amino acids. Germline V gives CDR1 LGHNA, CDR2 YSLEER. The J segment lost 7 bases and the V segment lost 4 bases, leaving 6 bases of the junction unmatched.

This clone was seen a few times. The V call is TRBV11-2, the J call TRBJ2-7, with 8 bases lining up with TRBD1. There are 14 residues in the CDR3. CDR1 and CDR2 from the germline V gene are SGHAT and FQNNGV. V shed 5 bases, J shed 5 bases, and the junction held 8 bases outside the gene matches. Here the CDR3 reads CASSEQGGGNEQYF. The CDR3 nucleotides are TGTGCCAGCAGCGAACAGGGGGGAGGTAACGAGCAGTACTTC.

The rearrangement uses TRBV6-1 and TRBJ1-2; TRBD1 matches at 8 bases. This CDR3 contains 16 residues. Per the germline V gene, CDR1 is MNHNS and CDR2 is SASEGT. J lost 4 bases, V lost 0 bases, and 7 bases had no gene match. The chain's CDR3 is CASSEALRTGSYGYTF. For the CDR3, the DNA is TGTGCCAGCAGTGAAGCGCTTCGGACAGGGAGCTATGGCTACACCTTC.